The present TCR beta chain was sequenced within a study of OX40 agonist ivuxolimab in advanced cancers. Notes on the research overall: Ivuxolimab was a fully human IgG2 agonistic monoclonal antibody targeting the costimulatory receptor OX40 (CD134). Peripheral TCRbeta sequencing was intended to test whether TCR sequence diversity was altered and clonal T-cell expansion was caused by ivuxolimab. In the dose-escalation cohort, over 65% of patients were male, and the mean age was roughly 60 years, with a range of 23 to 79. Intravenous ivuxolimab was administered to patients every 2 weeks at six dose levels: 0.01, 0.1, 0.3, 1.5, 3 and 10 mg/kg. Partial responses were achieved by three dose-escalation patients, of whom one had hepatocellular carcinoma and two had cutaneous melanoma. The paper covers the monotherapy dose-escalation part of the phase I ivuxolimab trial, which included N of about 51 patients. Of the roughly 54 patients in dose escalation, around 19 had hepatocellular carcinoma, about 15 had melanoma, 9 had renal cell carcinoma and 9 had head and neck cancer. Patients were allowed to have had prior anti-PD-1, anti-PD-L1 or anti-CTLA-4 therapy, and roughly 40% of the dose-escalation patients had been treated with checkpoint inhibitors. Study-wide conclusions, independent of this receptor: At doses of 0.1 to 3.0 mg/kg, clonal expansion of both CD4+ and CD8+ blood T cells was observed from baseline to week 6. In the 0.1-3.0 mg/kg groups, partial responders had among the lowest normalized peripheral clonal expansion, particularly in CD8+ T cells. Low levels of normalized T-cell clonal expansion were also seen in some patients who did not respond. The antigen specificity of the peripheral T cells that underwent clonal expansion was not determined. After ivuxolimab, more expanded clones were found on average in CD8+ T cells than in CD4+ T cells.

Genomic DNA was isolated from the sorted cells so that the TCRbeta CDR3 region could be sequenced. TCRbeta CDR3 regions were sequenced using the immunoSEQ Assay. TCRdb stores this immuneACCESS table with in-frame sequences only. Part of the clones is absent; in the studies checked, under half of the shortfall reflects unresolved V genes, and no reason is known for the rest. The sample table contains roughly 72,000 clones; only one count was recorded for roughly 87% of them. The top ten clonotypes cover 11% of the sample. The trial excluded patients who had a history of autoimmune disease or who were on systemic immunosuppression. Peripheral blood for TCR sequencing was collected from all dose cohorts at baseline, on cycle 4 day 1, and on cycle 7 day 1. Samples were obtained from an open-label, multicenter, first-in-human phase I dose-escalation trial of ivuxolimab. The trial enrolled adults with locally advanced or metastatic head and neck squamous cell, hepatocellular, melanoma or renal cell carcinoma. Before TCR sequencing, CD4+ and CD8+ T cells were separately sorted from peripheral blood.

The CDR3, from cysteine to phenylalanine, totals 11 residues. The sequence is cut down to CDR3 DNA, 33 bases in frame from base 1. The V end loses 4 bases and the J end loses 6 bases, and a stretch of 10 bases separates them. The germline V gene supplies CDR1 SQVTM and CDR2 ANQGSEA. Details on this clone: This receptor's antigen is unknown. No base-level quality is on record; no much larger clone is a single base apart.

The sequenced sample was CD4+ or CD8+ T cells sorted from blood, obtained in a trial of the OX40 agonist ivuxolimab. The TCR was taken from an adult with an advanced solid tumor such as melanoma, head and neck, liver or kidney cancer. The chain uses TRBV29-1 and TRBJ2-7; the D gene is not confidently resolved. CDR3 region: CSVGTESEQYF. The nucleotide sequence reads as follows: TGCAGCGTTGGTACTGAATCCGAGCAGTACTTC.